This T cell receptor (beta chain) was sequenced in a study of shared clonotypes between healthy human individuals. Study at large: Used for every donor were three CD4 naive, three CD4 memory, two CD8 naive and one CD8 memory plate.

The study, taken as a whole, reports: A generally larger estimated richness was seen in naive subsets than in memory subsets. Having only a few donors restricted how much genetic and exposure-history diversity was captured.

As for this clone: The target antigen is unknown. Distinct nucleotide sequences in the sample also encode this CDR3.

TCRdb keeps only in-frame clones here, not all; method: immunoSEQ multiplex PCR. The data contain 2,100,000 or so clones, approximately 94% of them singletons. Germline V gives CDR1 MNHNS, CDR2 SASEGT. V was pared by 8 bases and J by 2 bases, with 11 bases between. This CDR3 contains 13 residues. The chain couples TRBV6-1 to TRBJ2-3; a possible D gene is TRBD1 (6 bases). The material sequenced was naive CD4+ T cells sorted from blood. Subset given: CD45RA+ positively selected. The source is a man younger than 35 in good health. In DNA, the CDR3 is TGTGCCAGCCGAGGACAGTTCACAGATACGCAGTATTTT. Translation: CASRGQFTDTQYF.